The rows below give T cell receptor beta chains drawn from one sample of a study of PD-L1 blockade in urothelial cancer. The assay was immunoSEQ multiplex PCR, and TCRdb's table has in-frame clones only and misses some. The table lists more than 45,000 clones, 80% to 85% of them singletons, with approximately 1.7% in the top ten. Specimen: PBMCs, collected around atezolizumab (anti-PD-L1) treatment. The receptors were gathered from a man aged 50-60 years with urothelial cancer. Each CDR3 is given with its conserved first and last residue. The size of a clone is reported for some rows only, either as once, few or many, or as a class for expanded clones.

TRBV5-4	-	TRBJ1-6	CASRNDRGEKNSPLHF
TRBV9	-	TRBJ2-3	CASSAIGRGAGTDTQYF
TRBV9	-	TRBJ2-5	CASTRTGGKETQYF
TRBV5-5	-	TRBJ2-6	CASSQRTGKGSGANVLTF
TRBV7-2	-	TRBJ2-3	CASRPTSDTQYF
TRBV7-8	few	TRBJ1-6	CASSPGLQNSPLHF
TRBV7-2	-	TRBJ1-1	CASSLQENTEAFF
TRBV29-1	-	TRBJ1-1	CSGRDTDTEAFF
TRBV28	-	TRBJ1-1	CASSLRVTEAFF
TRBV28	-	TRBJ1-5	CASTQGQGMQPQHF
TRBV19	-	TRBJ1-4	CASSIGPARSNEKLFF
TRBV29-1	-	TRBJ1-2	CSVKGANGYTF
TRBV12-5	-	TRBJ2-3	CASGFAGGRDTQYF
TRBV5-1	-	TRBJ2-5	CASSEQTATQYF
TRBV15	-	TRBJ1-1	CATSRDVTMNTEAFF
TRBV7-8	-	TRBJ1-1	CASSLGAGSNTEAFF
TRBV25-1	-	TRBJ1-4	CASSGQFDTTNEKLFF
TRBV5-6	-	TRBJ2-3	CASSLAQSDTQYF
TRBV11-2	-	TRBJ2-3	CASSSDRDSTDTQYF
TRBV5-1	-	TRBJ1-2	CASSLVGNYGYTF
TRBV7-2	-	TRBJ1-5	CASSLNWRLNQPQHF
TRBV30	-	TRBJ2-7	CAWSHSVTGEQYF
TRBV18	-	TRBJ2-2	CASSPLTGMNTGELFF
TRBV19	once	TRBJ2-5	CASSLQTEQETQYF
TRBV7-3	-	TRBJ2-5	CASSLAGAGETQYF
TRBV19	-	TRBJ1-1	CASSSVNTEAFF
TRBV5-4	-	TRBJ1-2	CASSLGQNTNYGYTF
TRBV10-3	few	TRBJ1-2	CAISDRTGPRGGYTF
TRBV10-1	-	TRBJ1-4	CASGSGDATNEKLFF
TRBV9	few	TRBJ1-2	CASSGGGGRGKYGYTF
TRBV6-1	-	TRBJ2-1	CASSGRGGYNEQFF
TRBV5-1	-	TRBJ2-5	CASSSMVGGEETQYF
TRBV2	-	TRBJ2-3	CASSLLAGEVDTQYF
TRBV18	-	TRBJ1-1	CASSRTGGENTEAFF
TRBV7-2	-	TRBJ1-5	CASSPGQGSQPQHF
TRBV9	once	TRBJ2-5	CASSGHTGETQYF
TRBV18	-	TRBJ1-5	CASSLTQGVGNQPQHF
TRBV5-6	-	TRBJ2-2	CASERRLAGYTGELFF
TRBV19	-	TRBJ2-6	CASTDISGANVLTF
TRBV30	-	TRBJ2-1	CAWRGLITEQFF
TRBV6-5	once	TRBJ1-2	CASSSTTGLGSYTF
TRBV19	-	TRBJ2-7	CASRGDTYEQYF
TRBV29-1	-	TRBJ2-2	CSARDRPFKGELFF
TRBV19	-	TRBJ2-1	CATLKPGLAGGNNEQFF
TRBV4-2	-	TRBJ2-1	CASSQARTSGDYNEQFF
TRBV10-1	-	TRBJ2-5	CASSEGLAETQYF